Shown below are 32 T cell receptor beta chains from a single sample sequenced in a study of T cells in Graves' hyperthyroidism and ophthalmopathy. Amplified TCR beta CDR3 regions came from RNA transcripts. The primer set for the first-round RT-PCR of the TCR CDR3 was HTBI. Each CDR3 protein is one row after TCRdb ran MiXCR on the multiplex PCR reads. This table has around 280,000 distinct CDR3 sequences, 13% appearing once. The sample was blood. These receptors were collected from a woman aged 25 to 39 with Graves' hyperthyroidism that later progressed to Graves' ophthalmopathy.

This clonotype has a count of ten or more. V is TRBV7-2 and J is TRBJ2-7; 15 nucleotides line up with TRBD2. The germline gives CDR1 SGHTA, CDR2 FQGNSA. Trimming took 4 bases from V and 7 from J; bases not matched to a gene: 14. CDR3 length: 18 residues. The CDR3 is CASSSARTSGRARSEQYF. As DNA, the CDR3 is TGTGCCAGCAGCTCGGCAAGGACTAGCGGGAGGGCCAGGAGTGAGCAGTACTTC.

This clonotype was seen a few times. CDR3: CSARDTDTLAGAYNEQFF. The CDR3 nucleotides are TGCAGTGCTAGAGATACCGATACACTAGCGGGGGCATACAATGAGCAGTTCTTC. The chain couples TRBV20-1 to TRBJ2-1, with 11 bases identical to TRBD2. Trimming removed 0 bases from V and 4 bases from J; junction bases left unmatched: 11. Germline V gene lookup returns CDR1 DFQATT and CDR2 SNEGSKA (reference sequence). The CDR3 sequence is 18 residues long.

This clonotype was seen ten or more times. This rearrangement joins TRBV11-2 to TRBJ1-1; tentative D call: TRBD1 (5 bases). From germline, CDR1 is SGHAT and CDR2 FQNNGV. V dropped 1 base and J dropped 5 bases, with 11 bases sitting between them. The CDR3 totals 14 residues. The CDR3: CASSLVGGTTEAFF. The CDR3 DNA sequence: TGTGCCAGCAGCTTAGTGGGGGGGACGACTGAAGCTTTCTTT.

This clonotype showed up many times. The chain employs TRBV28 and TRBJ2-1, with 14 nucleotides matching TRBD2. This CDR3 comprises 18 residues. CDR1 MDHEN and CDR2 SYDVKM come from the germline V gene. Trimming cost V 5 bases and J 2 bases; bases outside gene matches: 8. The CDR3 spells CASSPWTSGRFTYNEQFF. DNA for the CDR3: TGTGCCAGCAGTCCGTGGACTAGCGGGAGGTTTACCTACAATGAGCAGTTCTTC.

In its sample, this clonotype was seen many times. The J gene is TRBJ2-1, the V gene TRBV2; D is uncertain. Trimming took 8 bases from V and 7 from J, leaving 15 bases between them. The V gene's germline CDR1 is SNHLY and CDR2 FYNNEI. There are 13 residues in the CDR3. The CDR3 coding sequence is TGTGCCAGCGTCATCCGCGTGAGAAATGAGCAGTTCTTC. It encodes CASVIRVRNEQFF.

A note on this clonotype: A much bigger clone sits one base away, suggesting this may be a read error. The J gene is TRBJ2-3, the V gene TRBV5-6; 13 positions match TRBD2. The CDR3 has 16 amino acids. From germline, CDR1 is SGHDT and CDR2 YYEEEE. V gave up 3 bases and J gave up 3 bases; unmatched junction bases: 4. The CDR3 spells CASSSLTSGRTDTQYF. The DNA for the CDR3 is TGTGCCAGCAGCTCATTGACTAGCGGGAGGACAGATACGCAGTATTTT.

This CDR3 is CASSGQGGAGELFF. CDR3 coding DNA: TGTGCCAGCAGTGGACAGGGTGGCGCCGGGGAGCTGTTTTTT. The J gene is TRBJ2-2, the V gene TRBV2; the match to TRBD1 covers 7 bases. Germline CDR1 and CDR2: SNHLY and FYNNEI. This CDR3 is 14 amino acids long. After removal of 4 bases from V and 6 bases from J, the junction contained 5 bases not matched to a gene.

This clonotype has at least ten counts. The chain has TRBV11-2 and TRBJ1-5; D is ambiguous. V lost 1 base to trimming and J lost 6 bases, with 7 bases between them. CDR1 is SGHAT, CDR2 FQNNGV, per germline. The CDR3 spans 13 residues. CDR3 DNA: TGTGCCAGCAGCTTAGGGGTAGTTCAGCCCCAGCATTTT. Translating gives CASSLGVVQPQHF.

This clonotype was seen at least ten times. The V call is TRBV27, the J call TRBJ2-7, with D possibly matching TRBD2 (6 bases). Germline V gives CDR1 MNHEY, CDR2 SMNVEV (reference sequence). This CDR3 comprises 14 residues. With 2 bases removed from V and 0 bases from J, the gap between germline ends came to 8 bases. CDR3 in DNA: TGTGCCAGCAGTTTAATCGGGGGCTCCTACGAGCAGTACTTC. This gives the protein CASSLIGGSYEQYF.

This clonotype was seen repeatedly, ten times or more. The chain joins TRBV20-1 to TRBJ2-7, with D perhaps matching TRBD1 or TRBD2 (5 bases each). V lost 5 bases and J 5 bases, leaving 22 bases between the germline ends. The CDR3 is made up of 15 amino acids. Germline loops: CDR1 DFQATT, CDR2 SNEGSKA (reference sequence). The CDR3 DNA reads TGCAGTGCTTTTCCCCCGGGACCCAGTTCCGACGAGCAGTACTTC. This sequence encodes CSAFPPGPSSDEQYF.

There are many counts of this clonotype. The chain couples TRBV28 to TRBJ1-6; 9 nucleotides line up with TRBD1. The CDR3 runs to 17 residues. The ends lost 5 bases at V and 1 base at J; junction bases unmatched: 6. Per the germline V gene, CDR1 is MDHEN and CDR2 is SYDVKM. The CDR3 protein is CASSPTGGASYNSPLHF. The DNA for the CDR3 is TGTGCCAGCAGTCCTACAGGGGGCGCGTCCTATAATTCACCCCTCCACTTT.

This clonotype has at least ten counts. This chain links TRBV28 with TRBJ2-7, with TRBD2 as a possible D gene (5 bases). The CDR3 is 12 residues long. The germline CDR1 and CDR2 sequences are MDHEN and SYDVKM. Between the trimmed V and J ends, which lost 8 bases and 6 bases, there was a span of 14 bases. The CDR3 is CASSADFSEQYF. For the CDR3, the DNA is TGTGCCAGCTCGGCGGACTTTTCCGAGCAGTACTTC.

This clonotype was seen many times. The chain is built from TRBV28 and TRBJ2-3, with 12 bases fitting TRBD2. Trimming took 5 bases from V and 2 from J; bases not matched to a gene: 8. Germline V gives CDR1 MDHEN, CDR2 SYDVKM. The CDR3 contains 17 residues. The CDR3 nucleotides are TGTGCCAGCAGTCCCCTCCTAGCGGGGGGGTTCACAGATACGCAGTATTTT. It specifies CASSPLLAGGFTDTQYF. Looking up the rest from reference TRBV28 and TRBJ2-3 gives the full variable domain: DVKVTQSSRYLVKRTGEKVFLECVQDMDHENMFWYRQDPGLGLRLIYFSYDVKMKEKGDIPEGYSVSREKKERFSLILESASTNQTSMYLCASSPLLAGGFTDTQYFGPGTRLTVL.

This clonotype has a count of ten or more. The J gene is TRBJ2-3, the V gene TRBV6-2 or TRBV6-3; TRBD2 aligns across 8 bases. Germline V lookup: CDR1 MNHEY, CDR2 SVGEGT. With V trimmed by 8 bases and J by 4 bases, 11 bases remained unmatched. The CDR3 length is 15 residues. CDR3 residues: CASQTQRESADTQYF. CDR3 DNA sequence: TGTGCCAGCCAGACGCAGCGGGAGTCAGCAGATACGCAGTATTTT.

This clonotype came up many times. J is TRBJ2-6 and V is TRBV2; 8 bases align to TRBD1. Germline CDR1 is SNHLY and CDR2 is FYNNEI. The CDR3 spans 17 residues. V was clipped by 3 bases and J by 2 bases; unmatched bases: 6. The CDR3, as DNA: TGTGCCAGCAGTGAGCAGGGGGCGACCCCTGGGGCCAACGTCCTGACTTTC. As protein: CASSEQGATPGANVLTF.

This clonotype was detected a few times. V gene TRBV19 combines with J gene TRBJ1-2, with D maybe TRBD1 (6 bases). Germline CDR1 LNHDA, CDR2 SQIVND (reference sequence). CDR3 length equals 17 residues. The ends were cut back, 3 bases at V and 2 bases at J, with 19 bases in the middle. CDR3 coding DNA: TGTGCCAGTAGTATCCGTAGCCGACAGGAGCTGAACTATGGCTACACCTTC. This encodes CASSIRSRQELNYGYTF.

In this sample, this clonotype turned up many times. J is TRBJ2-1 and V is TRBV6-2 or TRBV6-3; no definite D call. This CDR3 is 14 amino acids long. V lost 6 bases, J lost 7 bases, and 16 bases lay in between. The germline V gene has CDR1 MNHEY and CDR2 SVGEGT. CDR3 nucleotides: TGTGCCAGCAGATACACGCTAGTGGTAAATGAGCAGTTCTTC. Translation gives CASRYTLVVNEQFF.

CDR3: CAISEGREIRHPDEKLFF. The CDR3, as DNA: TGTGCCATCAGTGAAGGCAGGGAAATTCGGCATCCGGATGAAAAACTGTTTTTT. V is TRBV10-3 and J is TRBJ1-4; D is possibly TRBD1 (5 bases). The CDR3 contains 18 residues. Per the germline V gene, CDR1 is ENHRY and CDR2 is SYGVKD. V dropped 3 bases and J dropped 6 bases, with 23 bases sitting between them.

In its sample, this clonotype was seen many times. This chain links TRBV7-6 with TRBJ1-1, with 7 bases matching TRBD1. Germline CDR1 is SGHVS and CDR2 is FNYEAQ. J lost 1 base, V lost 5 bases, and 4 bases had no gene match. CDR3 length equals 14 residues. Here the CDR3 reads CASSRDSRNTEAFF. CDR3 coding DNA: TGTGCCAGCAGCCGGGACAGCAGGAACACTGAAGCTTTCTTT.

Comments on this clonotype: Since a much larger clone is just one base distant, this may be a read error. The gene calls are TRBV15 and TRBJ2-3; a possible D gene is TRBD1 (5 bases). CDR1 is LNHNV and CDR2 is YYDKDF in the germline V gene (reference sequence). Trimming pared 4 bases from V and 10 bases from J, leaving 21 bases between. The CDR3 length is 15 residues. The CDR3 region is CATSMQGRDYDAQYF. The CDR3 nucleotides read TGTGCCACCAGCATGCAGGGTAGGGATTACGATGCGCAGTATTTT.

The chain recombines TRBV5-6 with TRBJ2-7; a weak D match, TRBD1 (6 bases). In germline, CDR1 is SGHDT, CDR2 YYEEEE. The CDR3 sequence is 15 residues long. V was trimmed by 0 bases and J by 2 bases, leaving 12 bases between them. The CDR3 DNA is TGTGCCAGCAGCTTGGTACAGGGTCATGCCTACGAGCAGTACTTC. It yields the protein CASSLVQGHAYEQYF.

This clonotype was picked up many times. The gene calls are TRBV11-1 and TRBJ2-1; D is unclear. The CDR3 contains 14 residues. Germline assignment: CDR1 SGHAT and CDR2 FQDESV (reference sequence). The V gene lost 3 bases and the J gene lost 8 bases, with 14 bases spanning the gap. CDR3 DNA: TGTGCCAGCAGCTTGGAGTTGGGCATTGATGAGCAGTTCTTC. Translation: CASSLELGIDEQFF. Drawing the rest from reference TRBV11-1 and TRBJ2-1, the complete variable domain is EAEVAQSPRYKITEKSQAVAFWCDPISGHATLYWYRQILGQGPELLVQFQDESVVDDSQLPKDRFSAERLKGVDSTLKIQPAELGDSAMYLCASSLELGIDEQFFGPGTRLTVL.

This clonotype has at least ten counts. The genes are TRBV7-2 and TRBJ2-5, with 12 bases fitting TRBD2. The CDR3 covers 15 residues. Germline lookup yields CDR1 SGHTA and CDR2 FQGNSA. V was pared by 5 bases and J by 2 bases, with 3 bases of the junction left unmatched. In nucleotides, the CDR3 is TGTGCCAGCAGCATTACTAGCGGGAGGCAAGAGACCCAGTACTTC. This translates into CASSITSGRQETQYF.

Remarks on this clonotype: One base away lies a much larger clone, so this may be a sequencing read error. This chain links TRBV7-9 with TRBJ1-2, with TRBD1 matching over 9 bases. The V gene end was trimmed by 5 bases and the J gene end by 2 bases; junction bases not matched to a gene: 3. The germline gives CDR1 SEHNR, CDR2 FQNEAQ (reference sequence). The CDR3 extends over 14 amino acids. The CDR3 loop reads CASSHRGLNYGYTF. CDR3 in DNA: TGTGCCAGCAGCCACAGGGGGCTCAACTATGGCTACACCTTC.

This clonotype was detected ten times or more. The chain has TRBV28 and TRBJ2-4; D is undetermined. Trimming pared 5 bases from V and 0 bases from J, leaving 11 bases between. The germline gives CDR1 MDHEN, CDR2 SYDVKM. The CDR3 contains 15 residues. The CDR3 DNA follows: TGTGCCAGCAGTCCTCGTAGGCTAGCCAAAAACATTCAGTACTTC. It yields the protein CASSPRRLAKNIQYF.

The sample holds many counts of this clonotype. The V call is TRBV19, the J call TRBJ2-1, with 8 positions matching TRBD2. V was clipped by 8 bases and J by 10 bases; unmatched bases: 16. This CDR3 has 15 residues. The germline CDR1 and CDR2 sequences are LNHDA and SQIVND (reference sequence). For the CDR3, the DNA is TGTGCCAGTTTTAGCGGGGCGGGCGGTCAAAAGGAGCAGTTCTTC. It yields the protein CASFSGAGGQKEQFF.

V gene TRBV30 combines with J gene TRBJ2-1; 10 bases map to TRBD2. Germline assignment: CDR1 GTSNPN and CDR2 SVGIG (reference sequence). Trimming removed 1 base from V and 7 bases from J; junction bases left unmatched: 10. This CDR3 comprises 16 residues. The CDR3 spells CAWSALSSGSMNEQFF. CDR3 sequence (DNA): TGTGCCTGGAGTGCGCTCTCTAGCGGGAGCATGAATGAGCAGTTCTTC.

This clonotype was recorded many times. The chain uses TRBV20-1 and TRBJ2-3; D unresolved. This CDR3 contains 16 residues. CDR1 is DFQATT and CDR2 is SNEGSKA in the germline V gene (reference sequence). The ends were cut back, 4 bases at V and 4 bases at J, with 21 bases in the middle. This CDR3 is CSAKSGGGVGPDTQYF. Written as DNA, the CDR3 is TGCAGTGCTAAAAGTGGCGGCGGAGTGGGCCCAGATACGCAGTATTTT.

Regarding this clonotype: A read error is possible here, since a much larger clone lies one base away. CDR3 region: CSARDREVFPHNGQFF. CDR3 nucleotides: TGCAGTGCTAGAGATAGGGAGGTGTTCCCCCACAATGGGCAGTTCTTC. The chain carries TRBV20-1 and TRBJ2-1; D may be TRBD2 (6 bases). CDR1 and CDR2 (germline): DFQATT, SNEGSKA (reference sequence). This CDR3 is 16 amino acids long.

This clonotype was recorded a few times. CDR3 sequence: CATTIDSSTDTQYF. The CDR3 DNA is TGTGCCACCACGATCGACAGTAGCACAGATACGCAGTATTTT. V gene TRBV7-2 combines with J gene TRBJ2-3; tentative D call: TRBD1 (5 bases). V was trimmed by 10 bases and J by 0 bases, leaving 14 bases between them. Germline V gives CDR1 SGHTA, CDR2 FQGNSA. The CDR3 consists of 14 residues.

Regarding this clonotype: A much larger clone differs from this one at a single base, so this may be a read error. This chain uses TRBV18 with TRBJ2-3; 7 bases are a match to TRBD2. The CDR3 length is 17 residues. Germline V gene sequence: CDR1 KGHSH, CDR2 LQKENI. The CDR3 loop reads CASSPPGGATSTGTQYF. CDR3 nucleotides: TGTGCCAGCTCACCCCCGGGGGGAGCGACTAGCACAGGTACGCAGTATTTT.

This clonotype was recorded many times. The chain has TRBV6-1 and TRBJ2-3; 8 positions match TRBD2. V trimming: 7 bases; J trimming: 1 base; junction bases outside the gene matches: 7. The CDR3 is 15 residues long. From germline, CDR1 is MNHNS and CDR2 SASEGT. CDR3 sequence: CASTSGRGGTDTQYF. CDR3 bases: TGTGCCAGCACCAGCGGGAGAGGGGGCACAGATACGCAGTATTTT.